This TCR beta chain was profiled in a study of vaccination effects on CD4 cells after COVID-19. Study information: Either the BNT162b2 or mRNA-1273 vaccine was given to participants in two doses.

The ViraFEST assay expanded antigen-specific CD4+ T cells with viral peptide pools before sequencing. Following an approximately ten-day culture, CD4+ T cells were purified. The vaccine recipients had no prior SARS-CoV-2 infection, with negative nucleocapsid antibodies. The V gene's germline CDR1 is MGHRA and CDR2 YSYEKL. V lost 4 bases to trimming and J lost 7 bases; unmatched junction nucleotides: 21. The CDR3 length is 20 residues. Broader study findings: Cross-reactivity with common cold coronaviruses was shown by only 1 of 255 vaccine-induced clones in healthy vaccinees.

As to this clone: No antigen is known for it.

Here immunoSEQ multiplex PCR was the method, and the copy in TCRdb shows in-frame clones only, minus some. The sample records 52,000 or so clones, about two thirds being singletons. This TCR derives from a human donor who received a COVID-19 vaccine. The sequencing here drew on CD4+ T cells from PBMCs cultured with SARS-CoV-2 spike peptides, taken before COVID-19 vaccination. This sequence joins TRBV4-1 and TRBJ2-2; 10 bases match TRBD1. CDR3 sequence: CASSPLAGTGAWIGGGELFF. The CDR3 nucleotides are TGCGCCAGCAGCCCGCTCGCCGGGACAGGGGCCTGGATAGGGGGCGGGGAGCTGTTTTTT.